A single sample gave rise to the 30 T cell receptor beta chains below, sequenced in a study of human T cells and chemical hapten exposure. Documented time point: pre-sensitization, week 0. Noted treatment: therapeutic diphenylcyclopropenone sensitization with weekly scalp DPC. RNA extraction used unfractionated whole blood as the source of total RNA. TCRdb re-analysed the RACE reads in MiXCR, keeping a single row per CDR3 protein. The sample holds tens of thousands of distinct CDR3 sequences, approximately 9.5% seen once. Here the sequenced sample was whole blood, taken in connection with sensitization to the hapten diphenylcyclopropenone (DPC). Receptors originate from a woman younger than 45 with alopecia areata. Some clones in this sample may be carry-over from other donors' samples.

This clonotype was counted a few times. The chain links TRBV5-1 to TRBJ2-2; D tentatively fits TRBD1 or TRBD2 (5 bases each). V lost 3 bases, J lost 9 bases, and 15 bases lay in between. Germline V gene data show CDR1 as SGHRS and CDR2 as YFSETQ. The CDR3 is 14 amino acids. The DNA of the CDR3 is TGCGCCAGCAGCTCCGGGACCCCCGGCCGGGAGCTGTTTTTT. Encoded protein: CASSSGTPGRELFF. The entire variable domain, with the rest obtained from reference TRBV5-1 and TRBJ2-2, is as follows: KAGVTQTPRYLIKTRGQQVTLSCSPISGHRSVSWYQQTPGQGLQFLFEYFSETQRNKGNFPGRFSGRQFSNSRSEMNVSTLELGDSALYLCASSSGTPGRELFFGEGSRLTVL.

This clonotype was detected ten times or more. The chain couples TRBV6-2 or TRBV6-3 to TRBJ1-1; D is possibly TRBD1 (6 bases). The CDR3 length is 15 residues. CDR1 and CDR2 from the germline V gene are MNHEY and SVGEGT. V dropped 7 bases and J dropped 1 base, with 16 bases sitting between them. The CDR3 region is CASTPTGQRNTEAFF. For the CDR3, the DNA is TGTGCCAGCACTCCAACGGGACAACGGAACACTGAAGCTTTCTTT.

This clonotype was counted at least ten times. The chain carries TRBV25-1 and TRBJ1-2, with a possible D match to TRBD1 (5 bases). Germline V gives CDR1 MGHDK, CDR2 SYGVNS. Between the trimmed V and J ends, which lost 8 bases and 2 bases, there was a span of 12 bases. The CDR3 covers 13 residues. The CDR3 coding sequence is TGTGCCAGCTCGGACATTTACAACTATGGCTACACCTTC. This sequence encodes CASSDIYNYGYTF.

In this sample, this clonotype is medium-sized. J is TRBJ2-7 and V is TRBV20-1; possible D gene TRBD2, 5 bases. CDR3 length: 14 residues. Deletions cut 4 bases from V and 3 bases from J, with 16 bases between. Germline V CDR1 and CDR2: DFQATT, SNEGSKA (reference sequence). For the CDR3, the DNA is TGCAGTGCTATTTATGGGGAAGGGAGCTACGAGCAGTACTTC. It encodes CSAIYGEGSYEQYF.

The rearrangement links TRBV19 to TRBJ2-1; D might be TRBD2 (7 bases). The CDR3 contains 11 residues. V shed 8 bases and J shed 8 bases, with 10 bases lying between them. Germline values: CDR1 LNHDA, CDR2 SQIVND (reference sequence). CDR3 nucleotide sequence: TGTGCCAGTCGGGGGGCCGATGAGCAGTTCTTC. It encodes CASRGADEQFF.

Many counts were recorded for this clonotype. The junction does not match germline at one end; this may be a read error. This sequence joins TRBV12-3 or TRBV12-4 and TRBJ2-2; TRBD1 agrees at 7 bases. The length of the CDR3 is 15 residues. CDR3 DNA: TGTGCCAGCAGCTTAGGGGGCGCGGGCACCGGGGAGCTGTTTTTT. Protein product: CASSLGGAGTGELFF.

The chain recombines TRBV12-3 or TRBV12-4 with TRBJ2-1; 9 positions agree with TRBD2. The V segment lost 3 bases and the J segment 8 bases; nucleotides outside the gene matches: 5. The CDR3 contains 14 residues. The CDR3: CASSLFERGDEQFF. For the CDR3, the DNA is TGTGCCAGCAGTTTGTTCGAGCGGGGGGATGAGCAGTTCTTC.

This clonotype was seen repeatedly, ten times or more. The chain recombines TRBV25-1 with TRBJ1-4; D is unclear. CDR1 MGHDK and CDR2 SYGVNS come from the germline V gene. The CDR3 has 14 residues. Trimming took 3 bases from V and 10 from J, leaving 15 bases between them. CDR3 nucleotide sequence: TGTGCCAGCAGTGAGTCCCCCGAGACTGTAAAACTGTTTTTT. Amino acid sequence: CASSESPETVKLFF. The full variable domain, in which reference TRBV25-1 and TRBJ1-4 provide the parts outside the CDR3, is EADIYQTPRYLVIGTGKKITLECSQTMGHDKMYWYQQDPGMELHLIHYSYGVNSTEKGDLSSESTVSRIRTEHFPLTLESARPSHTSQYLCASSESPETVKLFFGSGTQLSVL.

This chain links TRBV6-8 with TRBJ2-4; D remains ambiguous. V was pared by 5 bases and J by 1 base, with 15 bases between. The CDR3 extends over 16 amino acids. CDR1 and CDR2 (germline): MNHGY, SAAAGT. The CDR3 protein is CASSGPVSLAKNIQYF. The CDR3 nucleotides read TGTGCCAGCAGTGGCCCGGTCTCATTGGCCAAAAACATTCAGTACTTC.

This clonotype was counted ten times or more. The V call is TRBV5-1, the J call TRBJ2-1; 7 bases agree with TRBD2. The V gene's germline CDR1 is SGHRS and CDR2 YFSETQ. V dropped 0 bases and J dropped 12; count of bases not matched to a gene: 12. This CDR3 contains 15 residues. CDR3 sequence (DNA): TGCGCCAGCAGCTTGGACTCAACCACTAGCGTACGGCAGTTCTTC. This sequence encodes CASSLDSTTSVRQFF.

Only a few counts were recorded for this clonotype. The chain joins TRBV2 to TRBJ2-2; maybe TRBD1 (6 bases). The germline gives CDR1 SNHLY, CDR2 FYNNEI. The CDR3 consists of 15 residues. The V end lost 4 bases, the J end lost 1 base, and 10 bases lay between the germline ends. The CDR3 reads CASSVQGMNTGELFF. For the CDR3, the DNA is TGTGCCAGCAGTGTACAGGGCATGAACACCGGGGAGCTGTTTTTT.

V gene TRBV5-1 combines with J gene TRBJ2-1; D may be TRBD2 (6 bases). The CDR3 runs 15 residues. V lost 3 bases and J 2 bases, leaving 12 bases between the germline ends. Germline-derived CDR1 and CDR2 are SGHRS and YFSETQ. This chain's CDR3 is CASSSPGLTYNEQFF. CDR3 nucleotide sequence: TGCGCCAGCAGCTCTCCGGGACTCACCTACAATGAGCAGTTCTTC.

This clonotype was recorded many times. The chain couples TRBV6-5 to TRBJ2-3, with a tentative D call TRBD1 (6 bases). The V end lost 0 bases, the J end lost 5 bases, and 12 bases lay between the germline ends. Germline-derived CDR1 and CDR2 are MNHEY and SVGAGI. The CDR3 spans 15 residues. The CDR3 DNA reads TGTGCCAGCAGTTACTCCGGACAGTATCTAGATACGCAGTATTTT. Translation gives CASSYSGQYLDTQYF.

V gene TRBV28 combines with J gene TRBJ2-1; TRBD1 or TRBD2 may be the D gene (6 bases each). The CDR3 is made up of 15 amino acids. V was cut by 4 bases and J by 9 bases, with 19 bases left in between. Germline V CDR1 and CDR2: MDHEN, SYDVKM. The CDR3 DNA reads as TGTGCCAGCAGTTACGACATAGGGGGGCTAAGTGAGCAGTTCTTC. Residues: CASSYDIGGLSEQFF.

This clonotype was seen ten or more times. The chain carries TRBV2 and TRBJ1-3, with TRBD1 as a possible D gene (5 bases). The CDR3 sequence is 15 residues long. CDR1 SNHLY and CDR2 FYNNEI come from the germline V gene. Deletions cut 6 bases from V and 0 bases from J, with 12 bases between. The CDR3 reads CASRGDGSSGNTIYF. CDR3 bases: TGTGCCAGCAGGGGGGACGGAAGCTCTGGAAACACCATATATTTT.

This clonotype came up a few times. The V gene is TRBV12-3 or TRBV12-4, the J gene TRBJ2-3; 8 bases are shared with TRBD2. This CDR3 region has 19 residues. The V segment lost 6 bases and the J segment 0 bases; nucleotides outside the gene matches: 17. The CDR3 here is CASSLHRRGVPNSTDTQYF. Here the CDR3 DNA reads TGTGCCAGCAGCCTGCATCGGCGGGGGGTTCCAAACAGCACAGATACGCAGTATTTT.

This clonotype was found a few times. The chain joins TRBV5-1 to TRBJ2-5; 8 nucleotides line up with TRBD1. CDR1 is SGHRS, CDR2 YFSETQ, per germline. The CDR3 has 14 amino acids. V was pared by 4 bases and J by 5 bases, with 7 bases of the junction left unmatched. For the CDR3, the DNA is TGCGCCAGCAGCAGCCCAGGGGGCGGGGAGACCCAGTACTTC. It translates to CASSSPGGGETQYF.

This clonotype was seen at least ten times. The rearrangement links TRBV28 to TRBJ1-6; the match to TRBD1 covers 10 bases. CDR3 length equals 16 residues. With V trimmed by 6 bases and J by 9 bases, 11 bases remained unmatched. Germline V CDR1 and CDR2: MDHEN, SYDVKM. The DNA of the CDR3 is TGTGCCAGCAGGAAAGAATCGACAGGGGGCAGTTCACCCCTCCACTTT. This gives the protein CASRKESTGGSSPLHF.

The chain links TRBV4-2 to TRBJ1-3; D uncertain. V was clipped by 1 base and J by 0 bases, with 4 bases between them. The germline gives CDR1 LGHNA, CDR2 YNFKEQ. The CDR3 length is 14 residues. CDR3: CASSQAVSGNTIYF. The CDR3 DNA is TGTGCCAGCAGCCAAGCCGTCTCTGGAAACACCATATATTTT.

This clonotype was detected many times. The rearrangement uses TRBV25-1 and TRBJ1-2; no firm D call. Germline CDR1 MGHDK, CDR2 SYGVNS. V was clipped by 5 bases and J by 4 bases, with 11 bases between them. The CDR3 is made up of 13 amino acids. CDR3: CASSPGLSYGYTF. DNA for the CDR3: TGTGCCAGCAGTCCCGGACTGAGCTATGGCTACACCTTC.

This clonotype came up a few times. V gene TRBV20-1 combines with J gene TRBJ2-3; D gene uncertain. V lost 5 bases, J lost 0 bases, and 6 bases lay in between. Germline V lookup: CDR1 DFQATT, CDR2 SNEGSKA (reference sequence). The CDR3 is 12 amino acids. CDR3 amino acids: CSAPKSTDTQYF. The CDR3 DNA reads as TGCAGTGCTCCAAAAAGCACAGATACGCAGTATTTT.

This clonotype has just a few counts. CDR3 sequence (DNA): TGTGCCAGCAGGATCGGTGGCAGGAACACTGAAGCTTTCTTT. Its translation is CASRIGGRNTEAFF. The chain joins TRBV7-2 to TRBJ1-1, with D unclear. Trimming stripped 6 bases from V and 1 base from J, with 12 bases between. The CDR3 spans 14 residues. Germline CDR1 is SGHTA and CDR2 is FQGNSA.

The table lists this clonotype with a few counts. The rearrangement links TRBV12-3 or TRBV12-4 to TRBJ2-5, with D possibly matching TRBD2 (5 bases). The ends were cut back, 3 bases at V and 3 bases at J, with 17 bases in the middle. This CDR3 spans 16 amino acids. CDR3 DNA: TGTGCCAGCAGTTTTCGCGGCAGGAGGTCGGAAGAGACCCAGTACTTC. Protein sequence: CASSFRGRRSEETQYF.

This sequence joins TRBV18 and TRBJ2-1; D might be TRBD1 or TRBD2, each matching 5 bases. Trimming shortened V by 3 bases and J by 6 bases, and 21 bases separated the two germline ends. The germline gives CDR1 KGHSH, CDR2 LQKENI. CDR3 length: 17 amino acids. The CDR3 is CASSPPSGRVSGNEQFF. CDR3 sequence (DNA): TGTGCCAGCTCACCTCCGTCAGGGCGGGTATCGGGCAATGAGCAGTTCTTC.

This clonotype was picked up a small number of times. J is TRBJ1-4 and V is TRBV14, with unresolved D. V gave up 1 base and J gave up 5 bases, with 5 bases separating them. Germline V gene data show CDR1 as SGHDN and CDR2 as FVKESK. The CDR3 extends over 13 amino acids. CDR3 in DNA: TGTGCCAGCAGCCAAGGTCTGAATGAAAAACTGTTTTTT. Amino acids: CASSQGLNEKLFF.

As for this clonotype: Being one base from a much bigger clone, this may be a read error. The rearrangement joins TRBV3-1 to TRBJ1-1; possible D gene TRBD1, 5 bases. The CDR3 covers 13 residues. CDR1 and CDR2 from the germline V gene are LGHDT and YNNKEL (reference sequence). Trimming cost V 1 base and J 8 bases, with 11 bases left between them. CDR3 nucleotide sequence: TGTGCCAGCAGCCAAGGGGACTTTTGGGAAGCTTTCTTT. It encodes CASSQGDFWEAFF.

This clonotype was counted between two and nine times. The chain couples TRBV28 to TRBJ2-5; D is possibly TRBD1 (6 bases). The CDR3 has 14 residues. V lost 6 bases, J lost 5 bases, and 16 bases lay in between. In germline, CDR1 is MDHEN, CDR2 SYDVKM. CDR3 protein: CASSLLDRRETQYF. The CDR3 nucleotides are TGTGCCAGCAGCCTCTTAGACAGGCGTGAGACCCAGTACTTC. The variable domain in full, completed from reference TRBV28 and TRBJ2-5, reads DVKVTQSSRYLVKRTGEKVFLECVQDMDHENMFWYRQDPGLGLRLIYFSYDVKMKEKGDIPEGYSVSREKKERFSLILESASTNQTSMYLCASSLLDRRETQYFGPGTRLLVL.

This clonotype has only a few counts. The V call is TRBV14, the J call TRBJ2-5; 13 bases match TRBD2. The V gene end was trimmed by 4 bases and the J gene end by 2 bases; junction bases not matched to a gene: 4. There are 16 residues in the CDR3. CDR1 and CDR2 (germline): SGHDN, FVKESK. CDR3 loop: CASSRGTSGVQETQYF. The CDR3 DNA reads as TGTGCCAGCAGCCGCGGGACTAGCGGGGTTCAAGAGACCCAGTACTTC.

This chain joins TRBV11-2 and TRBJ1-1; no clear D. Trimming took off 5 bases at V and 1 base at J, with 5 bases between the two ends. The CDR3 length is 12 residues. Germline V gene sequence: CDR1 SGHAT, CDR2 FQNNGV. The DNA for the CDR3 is TGTGCCAGCAGCCCTAAGAACACTGAAGCTTTCTTT. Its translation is CASSPKNTEAFF.

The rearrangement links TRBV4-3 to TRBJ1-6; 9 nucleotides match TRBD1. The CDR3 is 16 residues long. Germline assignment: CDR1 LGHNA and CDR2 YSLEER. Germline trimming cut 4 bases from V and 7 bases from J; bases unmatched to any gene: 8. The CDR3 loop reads CASSPRTGTGNSPLHF. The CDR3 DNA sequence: TGCGCCAGCAGCCCCCGGACCGGGACAGGGAATTCACCCCTCCACTTT.